This T cell receptor beta chain was sequenced for a study of blood T cell repertoires in COVID-19. Study-wide context: COVID-19 samples, acute and convalescent, were from the United States, Italy and Spain.

As processed by the authors: By means of reference gene primer amplification, nucleated cell counts were estimated. TCRdb's table, derived via immunoSEQ multiplex PCR, lists solely in-frame clones and lacks some. The DNA was the basis for D and trimming; V, J and clone size are from that table. The table shows over 450,000 clones, with less than 90% occurring only once. The Seattle site enrolled patients during active infection and followed them longitudinally. The CDR3 runs 14 residues. The germline V gene has CDR1 MNHEY and CDR2 SVGEGT. The ends were cut back, 2 bases at V and 0 bases at J, with 5 bases in the middle.

V and J are TRBV6-2 or TRBV6-3 and TRBJ1-3; D gene unclear. This TCR was recovered from a woman in her 50s with COVID-19, enrolled during active disease. The source material was peripheral blood. CDR3 DNA sequence: TGTGCCAGCAGTTACGGAGACTCTGGAAACACCATATATTTT. Protein product: CASSYGDSGNTIYF.